Detailed here is one T cell receptor (beta chain). The source of the sample is a study of shared T cell receptors in the human thymus. V was trimmed by 7 bases and J by 0 bases, leaving 16 bases between them. Germline CDR1 is ENHRY and CDR2 is SYGVKD. The CDR3 has 17 amino acids. Clones were sequenced by immunoSEQ multiplex PCR, and TCRdb holds only the in-frame ones, with some missing. The table records 550,000 to 800,000 clones, approximately 85% of them present only once. This same sample was also taken into another study, of human thymus T cells.

The clonotype was recovered from a girl under two years old with a congenital heart defect. What was sequenced was thymocytes. This sequence joins TRBV10-3 and TRBJ2-6; D perhaps matches TRBD1 (5 bases). DNA of the CDR3: TGTGCCATCACCAGACAGCCTGATAACTCTGGGGCCAACGTCCTGACTTTC. Protein product: CAITRQPDNSGANVLTF.